Listed below are T cell receptor beta chains from one sample, sequenced in a study of CD8+ T cells in alopecia areata. Measured with immunoSEQ multiplex PCR; TCRdb has only the in-frame clones, and not every one. The sample has about 140,000 clones, 45% to 60% seen once. What was sequenced was CD4+ T cells sorted from blood. The receptors come from a human donor in good health. Each CDR3 is given with its conserved first and last residue.

CASSLAVPLEQYF	13	TRBV7-9	TRBJ2-7
CASSPRGLGEQYF	13	TRBV18	TRBJ2-7
CSVVKMDISTDTQYF	15	TRBV29-1	TRBJ2-3
CASQVGSGANVLTF	14	TRBV6-1	TRBJ2-6
CASTGKDTQYF	11	TRBV30	TRBJ2-3
CSVEDYGGASNEQFF	15	TRBV29-1	TRBJ2-1
CASSLNGEETQYF	13	TRBV5-1	TRBJ2-5
CSALGQGSGYTF	12	TRBV29-1	TRBJ1-2
CASSRTGALSEKLFF	15	TRBV7-2	TRBJ1-4
CASSSSGSIDNEQFF	15	TRBV7-2	TRBJ2-1
CSVAQDRGRDEQYF	14	TRBV29-1	TRBJ2-7
CASSRVGAYEQYF	13	TRBV2	TRBJ2-7
CASTWTSGRSGEQFF	15	TRBV6-6	TRBJ2-1
CSARDREAQYF	11	TRBV20-1	TRBJ2-7
CASSHLGSYEQYF	13	TRBV6-5	TRBJ2-7
CSASWGNQPQHF	12	TRBV29-1	TRBJ1-5
CASSFGARDGEAFF	14	TRBV11-2	TRBJ1-1